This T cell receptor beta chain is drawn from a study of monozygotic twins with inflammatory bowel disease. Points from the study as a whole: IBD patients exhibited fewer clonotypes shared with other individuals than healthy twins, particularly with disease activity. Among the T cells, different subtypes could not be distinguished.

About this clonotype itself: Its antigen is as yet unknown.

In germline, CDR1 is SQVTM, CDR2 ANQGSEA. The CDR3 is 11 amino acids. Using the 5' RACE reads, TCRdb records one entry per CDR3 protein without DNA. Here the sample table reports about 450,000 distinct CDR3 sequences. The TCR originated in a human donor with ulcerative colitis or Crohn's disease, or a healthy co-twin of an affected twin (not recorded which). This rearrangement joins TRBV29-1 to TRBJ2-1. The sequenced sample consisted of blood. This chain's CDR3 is CSALLYNEQFF.